These 29 T cell receptor beta chains originate from one sample sequenced in a study of T cell responses to AZD1222 COVID-19 vaccine (TCRdb year 2021). In light of the paper, this sample's time point label describes: about 28 days (+/-7) after the second vaccine dose. Libraries were built with the immunoSEQ multiplex PCR assay. TCRdb took this table from immuneACCESS and kept in-frame rearrangements with V and J called. Such tables lack part of the clones; where checked against another copy, unresolved V genes explain under half of the gap, and the rest is unexplained. The sample has 100,000 to 150,000 clones on record, approximately 90% of them singletons. The leading ten clones occupy around 0.99% of the sample. Here the sequenced sample was peripheral blood, taken 28 days after the second AZD1222 dose. Receptors originate from an adult who received the AZD1222 COVID-19 vaccine.

The chain employs TRBV3-1 (or the pseudogene TRBV3-2) and TRBJ1-2, with TRBD1 as a possible D gene (6 bases). Germline V gene sequence: CDR1 LGHDT, CDR2 YNNKEL (reference sequence). V lost 4 bases, J lost 5 bases, and 8 bases lay in between. CDR3 length: 12 residues. The CDR3 DNA follows: TGTGCCAGCAGCCGGGGGCCTTATGGCTACACCTTC. Amino acid sequence: CASSRGPYGYTF.

The chain is built from TRBV5-5 and TRBJ1-1; D unresolved. CDR1 and CDR2 (germline): SGHKS, YYEKEE (reference sequence). Trimming cost V 1 base and J 7 bases, with 11 bases left between them. The CDR3 is 13 amino acids. CDR3 sequence reads: CASSLPGLLEAFF. The CDR3 nucleotides read TGTGCCAGCAGCTTGCCAGGTCTCCTTGAAGCTTTCTTT.

The CDR3 loop reads CASSSVAASGRVSSYEQYF. CDR3 nucleotide sequence: TGTGCCAGCAGCTCCGTAGCGGCTAGCGGGAGGGTTAGCTCCTACGAGCAGTACTTC. V gene TRBV13 combines with J gene TRBJ2-7; 12 bases line up with TRBD2. The length of the CDR3 is 19 residues. Germline CDR1 and CDR2: PRHDT and FYEKMQ (reference sequence). Germline trimming cut 4 bases from V and 0 bases from J; bases unmatched to any gene: 13.

The rearrangement joins TRBV6-5 to TRBJ1-1; no clear D. The V gene lost 7 bases and the J gene lost 5 bases, with 14 bases spanning the gap. The germline CDR1 and CDR2 sequences are MNHEY and SVGAGI. CDR3 length equals 13 residues. This chain's CDR3 is CASTNPEGTEAFF. The CDR3 nucleotides are TGTGCCAGCACTAACCCCGAAGGGACTGAAGCTTTCTTT.

The J gene is TRBJ1-3, the V gene TRBV13; D is uncertain. The CDR3 is 14 amino acids. With 1 base removed from V and 3 bases from J, the gap between germline ends came to 7 bases. In germline, CDR1 is PRHDT, CDR2 FYEKMQ (reference sequence). The CDR3 bases are TGTGCCAGCAGCTTAGCGGGAGGTGGAAACACCATATATTTT. Encoded protein: CASSLAGGGNTIYF.

Concerning this clone itself: This CDR3 is also generated by other DNA sequences in the sample. V usage is TRBV2 and J usage is TRBJ1-1, with D perhaps TRBD1 (5 bases). In germline, CDR1 is SNHLY, CDR2 FYNNEI. This CDR3 is built from 13 residues. V lost 2 bases and J 1 base, leaving 5 bases between the germline ends. The CDR3 DNA is TGTGCCAGCAGTGAACAGGGGAACACTGAAGCTTTCTTT. This codes for CASSEQGNTEAFF.

CDR3 amino acids: CASSPARRSAYNEQFF. The CDR3 nucleotides are TGTGCCAGCAGCCCCGCCCGGAGGTCGGCCTACAATGAGCAGTTCTTC. This chain joins TRBV4-2 and TRBJ2-1; D is perhaps TRBD2 (5 bases). The CDR3 extends over 16 amino acids. CDR1 is LGHNA, CDR2 YNFKEQ, per germline. The V gene lost 4 bases and the J gene lost 2 bases, with 15 bases spanning the gap.

The chain couples TRBV4-2 to TRBJ1-1; tentative D call: TRBD1 (5 bases). This CDR3 region has 15 residues. V was shortened by 4 bases and J by 0 bases, with 12 bases between the two germline ends. Germline lookup yields CDR1 LGHNA and CDR2 YNFKEQ. The CDR3 here is CASSLHTGLNTEAFF. The CDR3 DNA reads TGTGCCAGCAGCCTTCACACAGGTCTGAACACTGAAGCTTTCTTT.

This chain uses TRBV19 with TRBJ2-1; 8 bases are a match to TRBD1. V was pared by 4 bases and J by 8 bases, with 10 bases of the junction left unmatched. The V gene's germline CDR1 is LNHDA and CDR2 SQIVND (reference sequence). The CDR3 has 15 residues. The CDR3 reads CASSTHGQGGDEQFF. For the CDR3, the DNA is TGTGCCAGTAGTACCCACGGACAGGGAGGCGATGAGCAGTTCTTC.

The chain is built from TRBV6-5 and TRBJ2-1; TRBD2 matches 8 bases. CDR3 length: 15 amino acids. The V gene end was trimmed by 0 bases and the J gene end by 6 bases; junction bases not matched to a gene: 4. Per germline, CDR1 MNHEY and CDR2 SVGAGI. The CDR3 is CASSYSRLASNEQFF. The CDR3 DNA sequence: TGTGCCAGCAGTTACTCCCGACTAGCGAGCAATGAGCAGTTCTTC.

In this sample, this clone turned up once. The chain joins TRBV10-3 to TRBJ1-5; no definite D call. CDR1 and CDR2 from the germline V gene are ENHRY and SYGVKD. The CDR3 has 13 residues. Trimming cost V 3 bases and J 3 bases, with 6 bases left between them. Here the CDR3 DNA reads TGTGCCATCAGTGACATCGCCAATCAGCCCCAGCATTTT. Its translation: CAISDIANQPQHF.

Only a few counts were recorded for this clone. The CDR3 DNA is TGTGCCAGCAGTCCTTCGGGTGGAGGACAGGGGGGTTACCAAGAGACCCAGTACTTC. As protein: CASSPSGGGQGGYQETQYF. The chain links TRBV6-6 to TRBJ2-5; 10 positions match TRBD1. Germline V gene data show CDR1 as MNHNY and CDR2 as SVGAGI (reference sequence). CDR3 length equals 19 residues. V lost 5 bases, J lost 0 bases, and 15 bases stayed unmatched.

This clone was counted only a few times. This chain connects TRBV9 to TRBJ2-5, with 9 bases aligning to TRBD1. The CDR3 covers 15 residues. Germline lookup yields CDR1 SGDLS and CDR2 YYNGEE. Trimming at V came to 4 bases and at J to 5 bases, leaving 9 bases not matched to a gene. CDR3 sequence (DNA): TGTGCCAGCAGCTCACGGGACAGGGAGACGGAGACCCAGTACTTC. This gives the protein CASSSRDRETETQYF.

Notes on this clone: Other DNA sequences in this sample translate to the same CDR3. This chain joins TRBV27 and TRBJ2-7, with no clear D. Trimming took off 0 bases at V and 1 base at J, with 7 bases between the two ends. The CDR3 contains 14 residues. Germline loops: CDR1 MNHEY, CDR2 SMNVEV (reference sequence). The CDR3 DNA is TGTGCCAGCAGTTTATCCGTCAGATCCTACGAGCAGTACTTC. Translation gives CASSLSVRSYEQYF.

The rearrangement uses TRBV3-1 (or the pseudogene TRBV3-2) and TRBJ2-1; D is ambiguous. V shed 2 bases and J shed 5 bases, with 4 bases lying between them. Germline V gene sequence: CDR1 LGHDT, CDR2 YNNKEL (reference sequence). The CDR3 is 12 amino acids. CDR3 sequence: CASSQSNNEQFF. DNA of the CDR3: TGTGCCAGCAGCCAAAGCAACAATGAGCAGTTCTTC.

V usage is TRBV19 and J usage is TRBJ2-2, with 7 bases matching TRBD1. The junction had 2 bases not matched to a gene; V was cut back by 6 bases and J by 4 bases. This CDR3 region has 13 residues. The germline CDR1 and CDR2 sequences are LNHDA and SQIVND (reference sequence). This CDR3 reads CASRPGGTGELFF. The CDR3 nucleotides are TGTGCCAGTAGGCCAGGGGGCACCGGGGAGCTGTTTTTT.

This clone was found a few times. V is TRBV28 and J is TRBJ2-3; 7 nucleotides agree with TRBD1. V shed 6 bases and J 0 bases; nucleotides not matched to a gene: 6. Germline V gives CDR1 MDHEN, CDR2 SYDVKM. CDR3 length: 15 amino acids. CDR3 bases: TGTGCCAGCAGCTCCACAGGGGAAAGCACAGATACGCAGTATTTT. It translates to CASSSTGESTDTQYF.

The rearrangement uses TRBV18 and TRBJ1-4; possible D gene TRBD1, 5 bases. The germline CDR1 and CDR2 sequences are KGHSH and LQKENI. This CDR3 comprises 17 residues. Trimming pared 0 bases from V and 8 bases from J, leaving 19 bases between. The CDR3 DNA is TGTGCCAGCTCACCACCTAGTCGAGGGGTCTCCGCGGAAAAACTGTTTTTT. Protein sequence: CASSPPSRGVSAEKLFF. Complete variable domain (other parts from reference TRBV18 and TRBJ1-4): NAGVMQNPRHLVRRRGQEARLRCSPMKGHSHVYWYRQLPEEGLKFMVYLQKENIIDESGMPKERFSAEFPKEGPSILRIQQVVRGDSAAYFCASSPPSRGVSAEKLFFGSGTQLSVL.

The V and J genes are TRBV9 and TRBJ2-5; 10 nucleotides align to TRBD2. V shed 3 bases and J 4 bases; nucleotides not matched to a gene: 9. The CDR3 contains 16 residues. Germline V gene lookup returns CDR1 SGDLS and CDR2 YYNGEE. The CDR3 sequence: CASSADAGLASETQYF. CDR3 nucleotide sequence: TGTGCCAGCAGCGCCGACGCGGGACTAGCGTCAGAGACCCAGTACTTC.

This CDR3 is CASRNQNRGDTEAFF. CDR3 coding DNA: TGTGCCAGCCGAAACCAAAACAGGGGGGACACTGAAGCTTTCTTT. J is TRBJ1-1 and V is TRBV18; 8 bases are shared with TRBD1. This CDR3 is 15 amino acids long. Germline V CDR1 and CDR2: KGHSH, LQKENI. With V trimmed by 8 bases and J by 3 bases, 11 bases remained unmatched. Filled out from reference TRBV18 and TRBJ1-1, the complete variable domain reads NAGVMQNPRHLVRRRGQEARLRCSPMKGHSHVYWYRQLPEEGLKFMVYLQKENIIDESGMPKERFSAEFPKEGPSILRIQQVVRGDSAAYFCASRNQNRGDTEAFFGQGTRLTVV.

The rearrangement links TRBV7-6 to TRBJ2-3; 10 nucleotides line up with TRBD1. Trimming cost V 2 bases and J 0 bases; bases outside gene matches: 11. The germline gives CDR1 SGHVS, CDR2 FNYEAQ. This CDR3 contains 19 residues. Here the CDR3 DNA reads TGTGCCAGCAGCTTAACCCCCGTTGGGACAGGGGTAAGCACAGATACGCAGTATTTT. Protein sequence: CASSLTPVGTGVSTDTQYF.

J is TRBJ2-1 and V is TRBV18; no clear D. The length of the CDR3 is 11 residues. Germline values: CDR1 KGHSH, CDR2 LQKENI. The V gene lost 4 bases and the J gene lost 11 bases, with 9 bases spanning the gap. The CDR3 loop reads CASSRDNQQFF. In DNA, the CDR3 is TGTGCCAGCTCACGAGACAACCAGCAGTTCTTC. Complete variable domain (other parts from reference TRBV18 and TRBJ2-1): NAGVMQNPRHLVRRRGQEARLRCSPMKGHSHVYWYRQLPEEGLKFMVYLQKENIIDESGMPKERFSAEFPKEGPSILRIQQVVRGDSAAYFCASSRDNQQFFGPGTRLTVL.

The rearrangement joins TRBV5-1 to TRBJ1-2; D is unclear. The V and J ends lost 4 bases and 3 bases respectively, with 13 bases between them. Germline CDR1 SGHRS, CDR2 YFSETQ. CDR3 size: 14 residues. DNA for the CDR3: TGCGCCAGCAGCCCCAGCCAGGCCTACTATGGCTACACCTTC. It is translated as CASSPSQAYYGYTF.

The V gene is TRBV9, the J gene TRBJ1-1, with a tentative D call TRBD1 (5 bases). The V end was cut by 3 bases, the J end by 4 bases, with 16 bases between. Germline loops: CDR1 SGDLS, CDR2 YYNGEE. The CDR3 is 15 amino acids. The CDR3: CASSATGGTATEAFF. CDR3 bases: TGTGCCAGCAGCGCCACTGGAGGGACCGCCACTGAAGCTTTCTTT. Drawing the rest from reference TRBV9 and TRBJ1-1, the complete variable domain is DSGVTQTPKHLITATGQRVTLRCSPRSGDLSVYWYQQSLDQGLQFLIQYYNGEERAKGNILERFSAQQFPDLHSELNLSSLELGDSALYFCASSATGGTATEAFFGQGTRLTVV.

This chain uses TRBV4-1 with TRBJ1-5, with a tentative D call TRBD1 (5 bases). CDR3 length: 14 amino acids. Germline values: CDR1 MGHRA, CDR2 YSYEKL. V lost 1 base and J 3 bases, leaving 7 bases between the germline ends. The CDR3 loop reads CASSQGGTNQPQHF. CDR3 bases: TGCGCCAGCAGCCAAGGAGGGACCAATCAGCCCCAGCATTTT.

Regarding this clone: At the DNA level, this CDR3 is encoded by other sequences in the same sample as well. The chain joins TRBV4-1 to TRBJ2-7; D is perhaps TRBD2 (5 bases). The germline V and J ends were trimmed by 0 bases and 0 bases, with 12 bases remaining between them. The germline CDR1 and CDR2 sequences are MGHRA and YSYEKL. This CDR3 is built from 16 residues. The CDR3 DNA is TGCGCCAGCAGCCAAGATTTTCCGGGGTCCTCCTACGAGCAGTACTTC. It encodes CASSQDFPGSSYEQYF.

This sequence joins TRBV2 and TRBJ2-2; TRBD2 aligns across 10 bases. The CDR3 covers 16 residues. The germline CDR1 and CDR2 sequences are SNHLY and FYNNEI. With 6 bases clipped from V and 1 base from J, the junction kept 5 bases outside the gene matches. CDR3 sequence: CASRGGLAVNTGELFF. In DNA, the CDR3 is TGTGCCAGCAGAGGCGGACTAGCGGTGAACACCGGGGAGCTGTTTTTT.

The gene calls are TRBV21-1 and TRBJ2-7; the table's D call TRBD2 went unverified against the DNA. TRBV21-1 is flagged as a pseudogene. The CDR3 contains 21 residues. DNA of the CDR3: TGTGCCAGCAGCAAAGATACGAACCTCGGGACTAGCGGGAGAGCAACCTACGAGCAGTACTTC. This codes for CASSKDTNLGTSGRATYEQYF.

Written as DNA, the CDR3 is TGTGCCAGCAGCCAACAGGGGTTCAATGAGCAGTTCTTC. This codes for CASSQQGFNEQFF. The chain links TRBV14 to TRBJ2-1; D is possibly TRBD1 (6 bases). The CDR3 has 13 residues. Deletions cut 2 bases from V and 6 bases from J, with 8 bases between. Germline assignment: CDR1 SGHDN and CDR2 FVKESK.